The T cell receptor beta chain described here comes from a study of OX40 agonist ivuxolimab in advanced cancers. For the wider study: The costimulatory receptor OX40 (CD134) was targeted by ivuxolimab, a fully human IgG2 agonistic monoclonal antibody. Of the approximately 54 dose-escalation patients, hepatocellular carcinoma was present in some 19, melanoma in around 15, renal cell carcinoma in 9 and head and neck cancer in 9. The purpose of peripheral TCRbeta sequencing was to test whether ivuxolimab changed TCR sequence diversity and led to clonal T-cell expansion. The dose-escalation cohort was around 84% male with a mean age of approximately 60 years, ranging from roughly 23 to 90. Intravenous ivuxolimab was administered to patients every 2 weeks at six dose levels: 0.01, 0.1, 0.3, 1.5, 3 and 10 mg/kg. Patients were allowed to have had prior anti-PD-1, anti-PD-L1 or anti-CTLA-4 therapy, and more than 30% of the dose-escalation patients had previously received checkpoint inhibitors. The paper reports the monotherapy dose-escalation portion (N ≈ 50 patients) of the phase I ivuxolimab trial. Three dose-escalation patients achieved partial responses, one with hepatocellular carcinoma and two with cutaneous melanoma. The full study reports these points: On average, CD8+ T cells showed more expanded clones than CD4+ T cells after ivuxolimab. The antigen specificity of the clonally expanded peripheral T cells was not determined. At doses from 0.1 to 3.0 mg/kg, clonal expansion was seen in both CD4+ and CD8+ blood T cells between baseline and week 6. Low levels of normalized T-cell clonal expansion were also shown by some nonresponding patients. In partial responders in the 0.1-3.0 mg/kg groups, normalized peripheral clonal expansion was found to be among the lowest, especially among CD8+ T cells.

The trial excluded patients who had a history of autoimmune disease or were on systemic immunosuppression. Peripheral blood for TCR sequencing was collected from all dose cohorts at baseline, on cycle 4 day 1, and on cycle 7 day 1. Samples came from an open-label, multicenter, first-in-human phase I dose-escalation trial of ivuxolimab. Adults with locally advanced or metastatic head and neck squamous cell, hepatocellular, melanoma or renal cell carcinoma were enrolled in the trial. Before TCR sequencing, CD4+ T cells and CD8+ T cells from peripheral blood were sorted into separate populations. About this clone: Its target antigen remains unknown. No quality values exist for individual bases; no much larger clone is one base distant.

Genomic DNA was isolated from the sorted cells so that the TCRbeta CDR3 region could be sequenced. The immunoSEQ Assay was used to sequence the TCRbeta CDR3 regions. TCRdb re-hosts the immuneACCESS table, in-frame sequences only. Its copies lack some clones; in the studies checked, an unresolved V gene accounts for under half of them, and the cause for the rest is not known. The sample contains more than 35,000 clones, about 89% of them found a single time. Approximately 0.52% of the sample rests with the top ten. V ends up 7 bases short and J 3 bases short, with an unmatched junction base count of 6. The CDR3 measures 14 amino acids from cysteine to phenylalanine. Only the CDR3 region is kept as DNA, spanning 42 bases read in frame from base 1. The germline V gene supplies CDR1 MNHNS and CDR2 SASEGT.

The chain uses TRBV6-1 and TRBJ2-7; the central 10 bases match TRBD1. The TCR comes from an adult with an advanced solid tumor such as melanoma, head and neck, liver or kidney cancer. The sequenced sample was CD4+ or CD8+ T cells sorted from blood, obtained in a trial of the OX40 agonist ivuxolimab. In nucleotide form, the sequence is TGTGCCAGCATTCGGGACAGGGGAATCTACGAGCAGTACTTC. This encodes CASIRDRGIYEQYF.